These T cell receptor beta chains were read from a single sample in a study of tumor and adjacent non-tumor tissue in lung cancer. TCRdb re-called the multiplex PCR reads with MiXCR, one entry per CDR3 protein. The data hold more than 85,000 distinct CDR3 sequences, with roughly two thirds observed a single time. The material sequenced was distant non-tumor lung tissue. The receptors shown here come from a man aged 60 to 69 with non-small cell lung cancer. The conserved cysteine and the conserved F or W are not part of the CDR3 here. The order of the fields is J gene, V gene, CDR3 protein.

TRBJ2-3 | TRBV29-1 | SVVVISTDTQY
TRBJ2-1 | TRBV5-1 | ASSLSAMGTEQF
TRBJ2-1 | TRBV28 | ASNGGRIAGRPENEQF
TRBJ2-1 | TRBV28 | ASRSTIKSSYNEQL
TRBJ1-5 | TRBV20-1 | SARSTMDQPQH
TRBJ2-1 | TRBV5-1 | ASSLASRVDEQF
TRBJ2-1 | TRBV6-4 | ASTVSTSYGEQS
TRBJ2-2 | TRBV14 | ASSQIFSGELF
TRBJ2-1 | TRBV28 | ASIGLAGGRRGNEQF
TRBJ2-1 | TRBV7-9 | ASSPTGTSVRFNEQF
TRBJ2-1 | TRBV24-1 | ATSEVTSGNLGEQF
TRBJ2-7 | TRBV6-5 | ASRRDSSYWQY
TRBJ2-1 | TRBV29-1 | SVDKGSSYNEQF
TRBJ1-4 | TRBV4-3 | ASSQAVTWGNEKLF
TRBJ2-7 | TRBV29-1 | SVVAPNCYEQY
TRBJ1-2 | TRBV12-3/TRBV12-4 | ASSSGGAYGYT
TRBJ2-5 | TRBV2 | ASRGLAGQQEAQY
TRBJ2-2 | TRBV12-3/TRBV12-4 | ASSVLGGVGELF
TRBJ1-1 | TRBV11-1 | TSSLAGTMNTEAF
TRBJ1-1 | TRBV6-5 | ASSYSSNTEAF
TRBJ2-3 | TRBV7-9 | ASSLVDRLRDTQY
TRBJ2-1 | TRBV10-3 | AISMGQATSEQF
TRBJ2-1 | TRBV10-3 | AIIPEQGGIEQF
TRBJ2-3 | TRBV4-2 | ASSVRATSGGQGTDTQY
TRBJ2-2 | TRBV5-1 | ASSLLRGRSGELF
TRBJ1-2 | TRBV6-5 | ASSPGRGDNYGYT
TRBJ2-2 | TRBV29-1 | SVEGGGHGELF
TRBJ2-3 | TRBV10-2 | ASQDLPMQY
TRBJ2-2 | TRBV11-3 | SSSEHAGELF